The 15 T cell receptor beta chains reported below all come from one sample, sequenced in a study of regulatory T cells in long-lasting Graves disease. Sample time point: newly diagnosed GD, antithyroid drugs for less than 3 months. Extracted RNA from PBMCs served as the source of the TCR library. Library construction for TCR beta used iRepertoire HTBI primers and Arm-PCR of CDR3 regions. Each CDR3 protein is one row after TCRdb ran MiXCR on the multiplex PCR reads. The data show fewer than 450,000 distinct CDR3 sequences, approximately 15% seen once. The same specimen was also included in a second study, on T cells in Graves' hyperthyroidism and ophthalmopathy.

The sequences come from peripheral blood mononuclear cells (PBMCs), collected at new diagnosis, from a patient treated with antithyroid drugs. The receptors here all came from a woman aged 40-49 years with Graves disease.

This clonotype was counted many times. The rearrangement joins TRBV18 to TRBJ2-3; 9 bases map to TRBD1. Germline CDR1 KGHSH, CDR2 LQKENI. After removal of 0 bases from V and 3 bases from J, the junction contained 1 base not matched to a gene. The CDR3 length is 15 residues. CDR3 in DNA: TGTGCCAGCTCACCACCGGGGACAGGGACAGATACGCAGTATTTT. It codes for CASSPPGTGTDTQYF. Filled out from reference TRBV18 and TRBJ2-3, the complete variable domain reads NAGVMQNPRHLVRRRGQEARLRCSPMKGHSHVYWYRQLPEEGLKFMVYLQKENIIDESGMPKERFSAEFPKEGPSILRIQQVVRGDSAAYFCASSPPGTGTDTQYFGPGTRLTVL.

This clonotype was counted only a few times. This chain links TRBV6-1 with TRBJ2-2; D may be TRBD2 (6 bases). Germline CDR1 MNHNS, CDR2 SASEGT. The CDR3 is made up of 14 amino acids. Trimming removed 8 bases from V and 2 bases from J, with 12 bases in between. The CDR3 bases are TGTGCCAGCCTTAGCGGACTAAACACCGGGGAGCTGTTTTTT. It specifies CASLSGLNTGELFF.

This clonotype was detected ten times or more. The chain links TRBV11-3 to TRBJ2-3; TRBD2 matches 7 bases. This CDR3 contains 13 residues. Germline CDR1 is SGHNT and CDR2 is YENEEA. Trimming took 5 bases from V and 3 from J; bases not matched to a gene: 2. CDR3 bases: TGTGCCAGCAGCGTGGGGGGGACAGATACGCAGTATTTT. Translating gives CASSVGGTDTQYF. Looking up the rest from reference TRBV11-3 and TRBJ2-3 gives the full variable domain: EAGVVQSPRYKIIEKKQPVAFWCNPISGHNTLYWYLQNLGQGPELLIRYENEEAVDDSQLPKDRFSAERLKGVDSTLKIQPAELGDSAVYLCASSVGGTDTQYFGPGTRLTVL.

The CDR3 sequence is CASSVSTLETQYF. The CDR3 region has the DNA TGTGCCAGCAGCGTTAGTACCCTTGAGACCCAGTACTTC. This chain connects TRBV6-1 to TRBJ2-5; D is uncertain. The length of the CDR3 is 13 residues. V was shortened by 6 bases and J by 5 bases, with 13 bases between the two germline ends. Germline values: CDR1 MNHNS, CDR2 SASEGT.

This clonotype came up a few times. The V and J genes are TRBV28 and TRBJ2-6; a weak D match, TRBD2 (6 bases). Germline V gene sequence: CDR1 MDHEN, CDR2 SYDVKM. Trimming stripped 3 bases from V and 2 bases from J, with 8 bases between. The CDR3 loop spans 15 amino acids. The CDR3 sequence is CASSFWRAGANVLTF. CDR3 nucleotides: TGTGCCAGCAGTTTTTGGAGGGCTGGGGCCAACGTCCTGACTTTC. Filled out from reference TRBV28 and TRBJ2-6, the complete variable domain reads DVKVTQSSRYLVKRTGEKVFLECVQDMDHENMFWYRQDPGLGLRLIYFSYDVKMKEKGDIPEGYSVSREKKERFSLILESASTNQTSMYLCASSFWRAGANVLTFGAGSRLTVL.

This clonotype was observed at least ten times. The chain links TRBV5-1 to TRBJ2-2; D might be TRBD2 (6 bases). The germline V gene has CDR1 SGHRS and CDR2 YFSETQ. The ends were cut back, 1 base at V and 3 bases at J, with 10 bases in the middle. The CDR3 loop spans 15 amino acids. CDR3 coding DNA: TGCGCCAGCAGCTTGACGGGAGCGGACACCGGGGAGCTGTTTTTT. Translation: CASSLTGADTGELFF.

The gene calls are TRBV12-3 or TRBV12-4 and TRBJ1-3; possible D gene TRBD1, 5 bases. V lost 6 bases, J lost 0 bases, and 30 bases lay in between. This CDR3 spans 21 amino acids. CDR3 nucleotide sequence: TGTGCCAGCAGGGCCTTTGAGGGACGGCTACTCCGGGGAAACTCTGGAAACACCATATATTTT. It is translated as CASRAFEGRLLRGNSGNTIYF.

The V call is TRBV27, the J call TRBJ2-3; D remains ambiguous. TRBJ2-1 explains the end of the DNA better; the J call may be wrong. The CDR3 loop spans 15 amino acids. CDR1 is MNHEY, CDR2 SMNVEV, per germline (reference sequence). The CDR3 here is CASSSETRDYNEQFF. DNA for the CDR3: TGTGCCAGCAGTTCAGAGACGCGAGACTACAATGAGCAGTTCTTC.

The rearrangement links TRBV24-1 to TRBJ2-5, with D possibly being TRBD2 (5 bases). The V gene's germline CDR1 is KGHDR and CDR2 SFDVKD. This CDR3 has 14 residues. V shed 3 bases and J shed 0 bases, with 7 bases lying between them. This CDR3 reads CATSDRRDQETQYF. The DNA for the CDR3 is TGTGCCACCAGTGATCGGCGGGACCAAGAGACCCAGTACTTC.

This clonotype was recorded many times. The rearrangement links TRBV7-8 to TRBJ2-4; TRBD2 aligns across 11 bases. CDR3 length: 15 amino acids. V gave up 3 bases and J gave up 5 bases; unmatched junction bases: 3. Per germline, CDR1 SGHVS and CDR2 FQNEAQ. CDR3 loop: CASSLAGLAENIQYF. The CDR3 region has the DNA TGTGCCAGCAGCTTGGCGGGACTAGCGGAAAACATTCAGTACTTC. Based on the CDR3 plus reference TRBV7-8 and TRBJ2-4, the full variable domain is GAGVSQSPRYKVAKRGQDVALRCDPISGHVSLFWYQQALGQGPEFLTYFQNEAQLDKSGLPSDRFFAERPEGSVSTLKIQRTQQEDSAVYLCASSLAGLAENIQYFGAGTRLSVL.

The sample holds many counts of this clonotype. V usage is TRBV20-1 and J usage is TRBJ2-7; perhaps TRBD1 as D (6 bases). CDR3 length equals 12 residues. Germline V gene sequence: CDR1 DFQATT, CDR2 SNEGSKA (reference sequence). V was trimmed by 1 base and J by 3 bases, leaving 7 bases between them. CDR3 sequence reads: CSARGDNYEQYF. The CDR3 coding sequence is TGCAGTGCTAGAGGGGACAACTACGAGCAGTACTTC.

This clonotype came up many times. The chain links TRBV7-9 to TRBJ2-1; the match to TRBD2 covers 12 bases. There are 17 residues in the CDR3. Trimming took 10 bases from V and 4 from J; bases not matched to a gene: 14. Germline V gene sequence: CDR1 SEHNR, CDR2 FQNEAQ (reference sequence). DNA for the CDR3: TGTGCCATTCTCCCCCTGCTAGCGGGAGGGCCTTACAATGAGCAGTTCTTC. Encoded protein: CAILPLLAGGPYNEQFF.

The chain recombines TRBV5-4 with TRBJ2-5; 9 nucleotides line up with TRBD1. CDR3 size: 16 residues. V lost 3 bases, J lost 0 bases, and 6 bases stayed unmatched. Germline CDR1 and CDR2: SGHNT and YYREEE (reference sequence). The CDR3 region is CASSWRTGANQETQYF. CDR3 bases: TGTGCCAGCAGCTGGAGGACAGGGGCGAACCAAGAGACCCAGTACTTC.

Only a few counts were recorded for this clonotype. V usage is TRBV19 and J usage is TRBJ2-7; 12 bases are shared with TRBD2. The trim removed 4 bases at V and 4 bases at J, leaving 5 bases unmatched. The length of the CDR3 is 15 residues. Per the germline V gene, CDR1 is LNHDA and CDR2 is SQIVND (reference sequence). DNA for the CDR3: TGTGCCAGTAGTAAGCTAGCGGGAGGGTCTTACGAGCAGTACTTC. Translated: CASSKLAGGSYEQYF.

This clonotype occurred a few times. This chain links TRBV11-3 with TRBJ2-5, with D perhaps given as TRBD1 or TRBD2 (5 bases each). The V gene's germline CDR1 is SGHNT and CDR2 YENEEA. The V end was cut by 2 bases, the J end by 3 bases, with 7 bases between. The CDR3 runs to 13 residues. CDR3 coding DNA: TGTGCCAGCAGCTTAATGGGGGAAGAGACCCAGTACTTC. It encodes CASSLMGEETQYF. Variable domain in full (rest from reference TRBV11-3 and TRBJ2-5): EAGVVQSPRYKIIEKKQPVAFWCNPISGHNTLYWYLQNLGQGPELLIRYENEEAVDDSQLPKDRFSAERLKGVDSTLKIQPAELGDSAVYLCASSLMGEETQYFGPGTRLLVL.